This TCR beta chain was recorded in a study of T cell responses to AZD1222 COVID-19 vaccine. General study findings and limits: Reports say nearly half of spike-specific TCRs go after unmutated variant regions. White British people made up most donors, females outnumbered males, and clonal diversity was possibly underestimated.

Here immunoSEQ multiplex PCR was the method, and the copy in TCRdb shows in-frame clones only, minus some. The profile shows about 85,000 clones, 85% to 90% of them singletons. Regarding this clone: Antigen: not known.

Germline CDR1 and CDR2: SGHVS and FQNEAQ. The CDR3 length is 11 residues. Trimming pared 5 bases from V and 8 bases from J, leaving 9 bases between. The receptor was derived from an adult in good health. The chain combines TRBV7-8 with TRBJ1-1; TRBD1 is a possible D gene (6 bases). Source: peripheral blood, taken on day 0 of AZD1222 vaccination. The CDR3 is CASSQDSEAFF. The CDR3 DNA follows: TGTGCCAGCAGCCAGGACAGCGAAGCTTTCTTT.